These T cell receptor beta chains were read from a single sample in a study of shared clonotypes between healthy human individuals. Sequencing used immunoSEQ multiplex PCR; TCRdb keeps in-frame clones, though not all of them. The sample holds about 1.1 million clones, approximately 78% seen once. Sequencing was carried out using memory CD4+ T cells from PBMCs. The origin of the receptors is a man aged 18-30 years in good health. Some clones in this sample may be carry-over from other donors' samples. Both conserved end residues are part of each CDR3. Expanded clones get a size class; other rows say once, few or many, or leave the size out.

abundance,v_gene,CDR3aa
.,TRBV5-4,CASSRTSGRAGETQYF
few,TRBV19,CASSRTGPHGYTF
.,TRBV2,CASRDDPYNEQFF
few,TRBV11-3,CASSLEPNTEAFF
.,TRBV4-3,CASSLGLDRETQYF
few,TRBV4-2,CASSQATSYITDTQYF
.,TRBV6-1,CASSEIDRQYF
few,TRBV27,CASSFVSTQGAEYGYTF
once,TRBV18,CASSPQKVRSGNTIYF
once,TRBV5-5,CASSLGRRGSGYTF
.,TRBV19,CASSPSTRRNTIYF
.,TRBV9,CASSWGQGADTQYF
.,TRBV7-2,CASSLTALFNNEQFF
.,TRBV28,CASTGQEVAGYTF
.,TRBV5-1,CAKGPQHF
.,TRBV6-6,CATGLTEQYF
.,TRBV27,CASSSSGLAGGYEQFF
.,TRBV4-1,CASSQEFLLRGGYTF
.,TRBV27,CASSPLSNQPQHF
.,TRBV7-3,CASSMGLGGGELFF
.,TRBV7-2,CASSLISGGPFYEQYF
.,TRBV5-1,CASSFRQGADGYTF
.,TRBV28,CASSFPPGAGDSPLHF
.,TRBV7-2,CASSFYRANNEQFF
.,TRBV2,CASRPTSGKWEQYF
.,TRBV25-1,CASSDSDSLSGNTIYF
.,TRBV6-5,CASRGGPPFFYEQYF
.,TRBV28,CATARTGPTNQPQHF
.,TRBV5-4,CASSEPMSSGNTIYF
once,TRBV5-1,CASSLEAGVSGNQPQHF
.,TRBV5-1,CASSPGLAALNEQFF
.,TRBV10-3,CAISGLAGGSTHEQFF
.,TRBV5-5,CASSTGTGGALETQYF
few,TRBV19,CASARWVGNQPQHF
.,TRBV7-2,CASSSSPTGGTDTQYF
.,TRBV30,CAWSVQSAYPSEKLFF